The entry below gives a single TCR beta chain sequence along with its context. Followed over time, Seattle patients had been enrolled while infection was active. This specimen comes from a study of blood T cell repertoires in COVID-19. Background on the study: Acute and convalescent COVID-19 specimens originated in the United States, Italy and Spain. PBMCs, B-cell-depleted T cells, or T cells were the source of the cDNA or gDNA that made up the material.

Germline V lookup: CDR1 SGHNT, CDR2 YYREEE (reference sequence). V lost 3 bases to trimming and J lost 3 bases, with 12 bases between them. This CDR3 has 14 residues. In the source study's methods: Estimation of nucleated cell counts relied on the amplification of reference gene primers. Sequenced by immunoSEQ multiplex PCR; TCRdb stores in-frame clones only, minus some. Clone size and the V and J calls come from that table; the DNA yielded D and trimming. The sample records 100,000 to 150,000 clones, around 81% being singletons. The sequenced sample consisted of peripheral blood. This receptor was taken from a man aged 30 to 45 with COVID-19, enrolled during active disease. The chain recombines TRBV5-4 with TRBJ1-2; D may be TRBD1 (5 bases). This CDR3 is CASSSKGSDYGYTF. The CDR3 region has the DNA TGTGCCAGCAGCTCTAAGGGGTCGGACTATGGCTACACCTTC.